The entry that follows covers one TCR beta chain sequence. The sample belongs to a study of T cell responses to AZD1222 COVID-19 vaccine. V was pared by 5 bases and J by 6 bases, with 7 bases of the junction left unmatched. The CDR3 consists of 15 residues. Germline assignment: CDR1 SGHTA and CDR2 FQGNSA. Profiling relied on immunoSEQ multiplex PCR, and the TCRdb table lists in-frame clones only, not all of them. This repertoire shows roughly 99,000 clones, 87% found once; its top ten account for approximately 4.5%. This chain connects TRBV7-2 to TRBJ1-4; TRBD1 agrees at 9 bases. The TCR sequence derives from an adult in good health. Material: peripheral blood, obtained on day 0 of AZD1222 vaccination. CDR3 sequence (DNA): TGTGCCAGCAGCGAAGTTGGACAGGGGTATGAAAAACTGTTTTTT. It yields the protein CASSEVGQGYEKLFF.